A selection of T cell receptor beta chains follows, all from one sample in a study of CD8 T cells in Susac syndrome. One entry per CDR3 protein results from TCRdb running MiXCR on the immunoSEQ multiplex PCR reads. Of under 550,000 distinct CDR3 sequences listed, about 85% are singletons. The sample taken for sequencing was CD8+ T cells from PBMCs. The receptor set was obtained from a human donor with multiple sclerosis. The CDR3 runs from the conserved cysteine through the conserved F or W. A D gene is named only where the DNA matches it firmly. For some rows the clone size is stated as once, few or many, or as a class when expanded; others skip it.

clone size | D gene | J gene | V gene | CDR3 protein | CDR3 DNA
NA | NA | TRBJ2-7 | TRBV27 | CASSLRGGSVGQYF | TGTGCCAGCAGTTTGAGAGGGGGGTCAGTAGGACAGTACTTC
NA | NA | TRBJ1-5 | TRBV10-3 | CAIGGAEQPQHF | TGTGCCATCGGGGGGGCTGAGCAGCCCCAGCATTTT
few | NA | TRBJ2-1 | TRBV11-2 | CASSWDADNEQFF | TGTGCCAGCAGCTGGGACGCCGACAATGAGCAGTTCTTC
once | NA | TRBJ2-1 | TRBV12-3/TRBV12-4 | CASSLASVFF | TGTGCCAGCAGTTTAGCTAGCGTGTTCTTC
NA | NA | TRBJ2-2 | TRBV9 | CASSEMNTGELFF | TGTGCCAGCAGCGAGATGAACACCGGGGAGCTGTTTTTT
NA | NA | TRBJ2-6 | TRBV6-5 | CASSYGDFVTGANVLTF | TGTGCCAGCAGTTACGGGGATTTCGTTACTGGGGCCAACGTCCTGACTTTC
once | TRBD1 | TRBJ1-4 | TRBV7-9 | CASSPPDRPVPVF | TGTGCCAGCAGCCCCCCGGACAGGCCCGTTCCCGTTTTT
NA | TRBD1 | TRBJ2-6 | TRBV30 | CAWSVGTGYSGANVLTF | TGTGCCTGGAGTGTCGGGACAGGGTATTCTGGGGCCAACGTCCTGACTTTC
NA | NA | TRBJ1-3 | TRBV27 | CASSKGAGNTIYF | TGTGCCAGCAGCAAAGGGGCTGGAAACACCATATATTTT
once | NA | TRBJ2-2 | TRBV21-1 | CASSKYGFSNTGELFF | TGTGCCAGCAGCAAATACGGCTTTTCGAACACCGGGGAGCTGTTTTTT
NA | TRBD2 | TRBJ2-3 | TRBV7-2 | CASSLEWTSGDTDTQYF | TGTGCCAGCAGCTTAGAATGGACTAGCGGAGACACAGATACGCAGTATTTT
NA | NA | TRBJ1-5 | TRBV9 | CASSETVGQPQHF | TGTGCCAGCAGCGAGACAGTCGGTCAGCCCCAGCATTTT
few | TRBD2 | TRBJ2-1 | TRBV4-2 | CASSPRREGGDEQFF | TGTGCCAGCAGTCCCCGGCGGGAGGGGGGCGATGAGCAGTTCTTC
once | TRBD2 | TRBJ2-7 | TRBV5-1 | CASSTPSGISYEQYF | TGCGCCAGCAGCACCCCTAGCGGGATAAGCTACGAGCAGTACTTC
NA | NA | TRBJ1-4 | TRBV12-3/TRBV12-4 | CASSFWGGGRKSATNEKLFF | TGTGCCAGCAGTTTTTGGGGTGGAGGACGAAAAAGTGCAACTAATGAAAAACTGTTTTTT
NA | NA | TRBJ2-5 | TRBV29-1 | CSVVKGGETQYF | TGCAGCGTTGTAAAGGGGGGAGAGACCCAGTACTTC
NA | TRBD2 | TRBJ2-7 | TRBV6-2/TRBV6-3 | CASSYSTSGGSYEQYF | TGTGCCAGCAGTTACTCTACTAGCGGGGGATCCTACGAGCAGTACTTC
NA | TRBD2 | TRBJ2-3 | TRBV14 | CASSQIRLAGATDTQYF | TGTGCCAGCAGCCAAATCCGGCTAGCGGGGGCCACAGATACGCAGTATTTT
once | NA | TRBJ1-2 | TRBV29-1 | CSVLQDSGYTF | TGCAGCGTACTACAGGACTCTGGCTACACCTTC
NA | NA | TRBJ1-1 | TRBV7-9 | CASSPRGDVDTEAFF | TGTGCCAGCAGCCCTAGAGGGGACGTGGACACTGAAGCTTTCTTT
NA | TRBD2 | TRBJ2-3 | TRBV6-2/TRBV6-3 | CASSFSGATDTQYF | TGTGCCAGCAGTTTCAGCGGGGCCACAGATACGCAGTATTTT
NA | NA | TRBJ1-4 | TRBV12-3/TRBV12-4 | CASSFSPRTDSLFF | TGTGCCAGCAGTTTTTCCCCTAGGACCGACTCACTGTTTTTT
NA | TRBD2 | TRBJ2-3 | TRBV30 | CAWSWRGIRDTQYF | TGTGCCTGGAGTTGGCGGGGGATAAGAGATACGCAGTATTTT
NA | NA | TRBJ1-4 | TRBV2 | CASSESQPINEKLFF | TGTGCCAGCAGTGAGTCCCAACCCATCAATGAAAAACTGTTTTTT
once | TRBD2 | TRBJ2-4 | TRBV7-6 | CASSRTSGDIQYF | TGTGCCAGCAGCCGGACTAGCGGTGACATTCAGTACTTC
NA | NA | TRBJ1-1 | TRBV6-1 | CASISLGTTEAFF | TGTGCCAGCATTAGCTTGGGAACTACTGAAGCTTTCTTT
few | NA | TRBJ2-7 | TRBV2 | CASSEGLEGTYEQYF | TGTGCCAGCAGTGAAGGGCTAGAAGGTACCTACGAGCAGTACTTC
few | TRBD2 | TRBJ2-1 | TRBV12-3/TRBV12-4 | CASSSSGSYNEQFF | TGTGCCAGCAGTTCTAGCGGCTCCTACAATGAGCAGTTCTTC
few | NA | TRBJ1-1 | TRBV6-5 | CASSYFGPEDTEAFF | TGTGCCAGCAGTTACTTCGGACCGGAGGACACTGAAGCTTTCTTT
NA | NA | TRBJ2-3 | TRBV12-3/TRBV12-4 | CASSFMGPGTDTQYF | TGTGCCAGCAGTTTCATGGGTCCTGGCACAGATACGCAGTATTTT
NA | TRBD1 | TRBJ2-7 | TRBV30 | CAWSWDRAYEQYF | TGTGCCTGGAGTTGGGACAGGGCGTACGAGCAGTACTTC
NA | NA | TRBJ2-7 | TRBV20-1 | CSARDRPANPHEQYF | TGCAGTGCTAGAGATAGACCTGCTAATCCCCACGAGCAGTACTTC
once | NA | TRBJ2-1 | TRBV19 | CASSGSGVSYNEQFF | TGTGCCAGTAGTGGGTCGGGGGTCTCCTACAATGAGCAGTTCTTC
NA | TRBD2 | TRBJ2-1 | TRBV4-1 | CASSQDPLAGGRNEQFF | TGCGCCAGCAGCCAAGATCCACTAGCGGGAGGGAGGAATGAGCAGTTCTTC
NA | NA | TRBJ2-7 | TRBV5-1 | CASSPDVGFSYEQYF | TGCGCCAGCAGCCCGGATGTGGGGTTCTCCTACGAGCAGTACTTC
NA | NA | TRBJ2-4 | TRBV6-1 | CASPGRARAKNIQYF | TGTGCCAGCCCCGGCCGAGCCAGGGCCAAAAACATTCAGTACTTC
NA | NA | TRBJ1-2 | TRBV6-1 | CASLGHTNHYGYTF | TGTGCCAGCCTGGGACACACAAACCACTATGGCTACACCTTC
NA | NA | TRBJ1-1 | TRBV12-3/TRBV12-4 | CASSDAWIRAFF | TGTGCCAGCAGTGATGCATGGATTCGGGCTTTCTTT
NA | NA | TRBJ2-5 | TRBV2 | CASSVSQQVYQETQYF | TGTGCCAGCAGTGTTTCGCAACAGGTTTACCAAGAGACCCAGTACTTC
NA | TRBD2 | TRBJ2-3 | TRBV6-1 | CASSRKLAGGLTDTQYF | TGTGCCAGCAGCCGAAAACTAGCGGGAGGCCTCACAGATACGCAGTATTTT
NA | TRBD1 | TRBJ1-2 | TRBV11-2 | CASSLTGTGTFYGYTF | TGTGCCAGCAGCTTGACCGGGACAGGGACCTTCTATGGCTACACCTTC
NA | TRBD1 | TRBJ2-1 | TRBV27 | CASSDFRGQGANNEQFF | TGTGCCAGCAGTGATTTCCGTGGACAGGGGGCGAACAATGAGCAGTTCTTC
NA | TRBD1 | TRBJ1-2 | TRBV25-1 | CASSQGARGYTF | TGTGCCAGCAGTCAGGGGGCGAGAGGCTACACCTTC
NA | TRBD1 | TRBJ2-3 | TRBV7-8 | CASSLEETGGGEEDTDTQYF | TGTGCCAGCAGCTTAGAGGAGACAGGGGGCGGAGAGGAAGACACAGATACGCAGTATTTT
NA | TRBD2 | TRBJ2-7 | TRBV28 | CASSTSYLAGSEQYF | TGTGCCAGCAGCACCTCCTACCTAGCGGGAAGTGAGCAGTACTTC
NA | NA | TRBJ1-4 | TRBV3-1 | CASSPGSPWKKLFF | TGTGCCAGCAGCCCTGGTAGCCCTTGGAAAAAACTGTTTTTT
NA | NA | TRBJ2-2 | TRBV6-5 | CASSLYGQTIRPANTGELFF | TGTGCCAGCAGTTTATACGGCCAAACTATACGCCCAGCGAACACCGGGGAGCTGTTTTTT
NA | TRBD1 | TRBJ1-1 | TRBV5-1 | CASSLTDRGYEDGDTEAFF | TGCGCCAGCAGCCTTACGGACAGGGGTTATGAAGATGGTGACACTGAAGCTTTCTTT
NA | NA | TRBJ1-2 | TRBV3-1 | CASSQALGLMRGYTF | TGTGCCAGCAGCCAAGCGCTGGGGTTGATGAGGGGCTACACCTTC
NA | NA | TRBJ2-5 | TRBV20-1 | CSARRDFPAETQYF | TGCAGTGCTAGAAGGGACTTCCCGGCGGAGACCCAGTACTTC